A single sample is the source of the 5 T cell receptor beta chains below, sequenced in a study of cytomegalovirus exposure and HLA in healthy donors. The PCR had 60 Vbeta and 13 Jbeta primers. Some clones are missing from TCRdb's copy, which holds only in-frame ones; the method was immunoSEQ multiplex PCR. The data show about 180,000 clones, around 80% seen once. Input material: PBMCs. The receptors here all came from a girl aged 5-17 years in good health and CMV-seropositive.

The chain couples TRBV6-5 to TRBJ2-7, with TRBD2 matching 12 bases. CDR3 length: 13 residues. The germline V gene has CDR1 MNHEY and CDR2 SVGAGI. V gave up 6 bases and J gave up 4 bases; unmatched junction bases: 1. CDR3 residues: CASRTSGRYEQYF. CDR3 nucleotide sequence: TGTGCCAGCAGAACTAGCGGGAGGTACGAGCAGTACTTC.

The chain uses TRBV19 and TRBJ2-3; TRBD1 might be the D (6 bases). The germline gives CDR1 LNHDA, CDR2 SQIVND (reference sequence). Trimming removed 5 bases at V and 1 base at J, with 10 bases between. The CDR3 runs to 14 residues. The CDR3, as DNA: TGTGCCAGTAGTTGGGCAGGGGGCACAGATACGCAGTATTTT. It codes for CASSWAGGTDTQYF.

The chain employs TRBV6-1 and TRBJ2-5; TRBD2 might be the D (6 bases). The V gene's germline CDR1 is MNHNS and CDR2 SASEGT. This CDR3 contains 13 residues. Trimming cost V 6 bases and J 2 bases, with 10 bases left between them. CDR3 in DNA: TGTGCCAGCAGCGGGACTCTTCAAGAGACCCAGTACTTC. It yields the protein CASSGTLQETQYF.

This clone occurred once. The V and J genes are TRBV9 and TRBJ1-1; D gene unclear. The V end lost 4 bases, the J end lost 3 bases, and 7 bases lay between the germline ends. CDR3 length: 12 amino acids. Looked up from germline, CDR1 is SGDLS and CDR2 is YYNGEE. CDR3 DNA sequence: TGTGCCAGCAGCCGAGAGTACACTGAAGCTTTCTTT. This sequence encodes CASSREYTEAFF.

The chain's CDR3 is CASHAGGVSDEQFF. CDR3 coding DNA: TGTGCCAGCCATGCGGGAGGGGTCAGTGATGAGCAGTTCTTC. The V gene is TRBV2, the J gene TRBJ2-1, with TRBD2 identical over 9 bases. This CDR3 contains 14 residues. With V trimmed by 8 bases and J by 8 bases, 10 bases remained unmatched. CDR1 SNHLY and CDR2 FYNNEI come from the germline V gene.